Listed below are T cell receptor beta chains from one sample, sequenced in a study of PD-L1 blockade in urothelial cancer. Measured with immunoSEQ multiplex PCR; TCRdb has only the in-frame clones, and not every one. The sample yields about 88,000 clones, about 89% seen once. The material was PBMCs, obtained around atezolizumab (anti-PD-L1) treatment. The receptors originated from a woman of 80 years or more with urothelial cancer. Both conserved end residues are part of each CDR3. Each record gives: V gene, clone size, D gene, J gene, CDR3 protein, CDR3 DNA. D genes are given only for firm matches. Only part of the rows carry a size: once, few, many, or a class if the clone is expanded.

v_gene: TRBV10-3; abundance: .; d_gene: .; j_gene: TRBJ1-2; CDR3aa: CAISDFGGENGYTF; CDR3nt: TGTGCCATCAGTGACTTCGGGGGGGAGAATGGCTACACCTTC
v_gene: TRBV5-6; abundance: .; d_gene: TRBD1; j_gene: TRBJ1-3; CDR3aa: CASRPTGAGNTIYF; CDR3nt: TGTGCCAGCAGACCGACAGGGGCTGGAAACACCATATATTTT
v_gene: TRBV30; abundance: .; d_gene: .; j_gene: TRBJ2-1; CDR3aa: CAWSVYGSGNEQFF; CDR3nt: TGTGCCTGGAGTGTATATGGGAGTGGAAATGAGCAGTTCTTC
v_gene: TRBV9; abundance: .; d_gene: .; j_gene: TRBJ2-1; CDR3aa: CASSVAGLYNEQFF; CDR3nt: TGTGCCAGCAGCGTAGCGGGATTGTACAATGAGCAGTTCTTC
v_gene: TRBV5-1; abundance: .; d_gene: TRBD2; j_gene: TRBJ2-2; CDR3aa: CASSLEASGNTYTGELFF; CDR3nt: TGCGCCAGCAGCTTGGAGGCTAGCGGCAATACTTACACCGGGGAGCTGTTTTTT
v_gene: TRBV2; abundance: .; d_gene: .; j_gene: TRBJ1-5; CDR3aa: CASSEGHPNQPQHF; CDR3nt: TGTGCCAGCAGTGAAGGACACCCCAATCAGCCCCAGCATTTT
v_gene: TRBV6-1; abundance: .; d_gene: .; j_gene: TRBJ1-5; CDR3aa: CASRAGDQPQHF; CDR3nt: TGTGCCAGCAGAGCAGGGGATCAGCCCCAGCATTTT
v_gene: TRBV29-1; abundance: .; d_gene: .; j_gene: TRBJ1-2; CDR3aa: CSAGGGPGFYGYTF; CDR3nt: TGCAGCGCTGGGGGGGGGCCCGGATTCTATGGCTACACCTTC
v_gene: TRBV21-1; abundance: .; d_gene: .; j_gene: TRBJ1-2; CDR3aa: CASAGRTRNYGYTF; CDR3nt: TGTGCCAGCGCAGGCCGGACACGAAACTATGGCTACACCTTC
v_gene: TRBV6-5; abundance: once; d_gene: TRBD2; j_gene: TRBJ2-1; CDR3aa: CASRMAGGQGEQFF; CDR3nt: TGTGCCAGCAGGATGGCGGGAGGGCAGGGTGAGCAGTTCTTC
v_gene: TRBV10-2; abundance: .; d_gene: TRBD1; j_gene: TRBJ1-5; CDR3aa: CASSEPGTGLYSNQPQHF; CDR3nt: TGCGCCAGCAGTGAGCCCGGGACAGGACTTTATAGCAATCAGCCCCAGCATTTT
v_gene: TRBV5-1; abundance: .; d_gene: .; j_gene: TRBJ1-1; CDR3aa: CASSLTTVNTEAFF; CDR3nt: TGCGCCAGCAGCTTGACCACGGTGAACACTGAAGCTTTCTTT
v_gene: TRBV7-9; abundance: .; d_gene: TRBD2; j_gene: TRBJ2-7; CDR3aa: CASSSGLAGGREQYF; CDR3nt: TGTGCCAGCAGCTCAGGACTAGCGGGGGGTCGAGAGCAGTACTTC
v_gene: TRBV18; abundance: once; d_gene: TRBD2; j_gene: TRBJ2-1; CDR3aa: CASSPGLAVPRNEQFF; CDR3nt: TGTGCCAGCTCACCGGGACTAGCAGTGCCCCGCAATGAGCAGTTCTTC
v_gene: TRBV19; abundance: .; d_gene: TRBD1; j_gene: TRBJ2-3; CDR3aa: CASTPGQGAKTQYF; CDR3nt: TGTGCCAGTACCCCGGGACAGGGGGCAAAAACGCAGTATTTT